This T cell receptor beta chain was recovered during a study of response to subunit inactivated influenza vaccine. The CDR3 is 14 residues long. CDR1 is LGHNA, CDR2 YSLEER, per germline. Deletions cut 8 bases from V and 5 bases from J, with 16 bases between. TCRdb fed the RT-PCR reads into MiXCR, producing one record per CDR3 protein. The repertoire holds about 170,000 distinct CDR3 sequences, with 10% to 15% as singletons. The same sample was also used in a study of T cells expressing NK-cell markers. From that report: TCR beta cDNA was made by 5'RACE template switching with UMIs. The leading position in the CD3+CD56-NKG2C+ fraction of a few donors also went to these clonotypes.

This specimen consisted of CD8+ T cells sorted from PBMCs, obtained 11 to 12 days after vaccination. The TCR originated in a man aged 45 to 65 who received an inactivated influenza vaccine. V is TRBV4-3 and J is TRBJ2-1; D is ambiguous. The CDR3 is CASGYQYPNNEQFF. DNA of the CDR3: TGCGCCAGCGGATACCAGTATCCTAACAATGAGCAGTTCTTC.